The following is a T cell receptor beta chain sequence with its context. The table lists this clonotype with many counts. What this receptor recognizes is not known. Per-nucleotide qualities are absent, and no much larger clonotype sits a single base away. Library generation was performed with PCR. The data were produced on an Illumina HiSeq 2500. Molecular barcoding was employed in the preparation of TCR libraries, with unique molecular identifiers being used to normalize TCRbeta repertoire quantification. TCRdb reworked the public reads: Q25 trimming with fastp, MiXCR clone assembly, productive beta chains retained. CDR3 protein duplicates are merged, each entry listing the most common genes and DNA. The sample has 250,000 to 300,000 distinct CDR3 sequences on record, almost 8% of them singletons. The ten most abundant clones make up approximately 9.1% of the sample. These data come from a study of T-cell reconstitution after alpha-beta-depleted transplantation in children (dated by TCRdb to 2016 to 2018). Notes on the research overall: Using TCR repertoire profiling, the study quantitatively followed how T-cell immune reconstitution unfolded in children after TCRalphabeta/CD19-depleted allogeneic hematopoietic cell transplantation.

Taken with the paper, the label for treatment or condition translates to: allogeneic hematopoietic cell transplantation with graft depleted of TCRalphabeta T cells and CD19 B cells. TCRalphabeta/CD19-depleted allogeneic hematopoietic cell grafts were given to the transplant recipients, all of whom were children. From V the trimming removes 3 bases and from J it removes 2 bases, while the gene matches leave 10 bases of the junction unaccounted for. The germline V gene (reference sequence) sets CDR1 to MNHEY and CDR2 to SMNVEV. Inclusive of the bounding cysteine and phenylalanine, the CDR3 is 16 residues long. Of all the DNA, just the CDR3 is kept, 48 bases in frame from base 1. General study outcomes and caveats: In some patients, the high TCRbeta diversity seen at day 60 was put down to recipient T cells and intrathymic progenitors that had survived conditioning. The apparently early recovery of alphabetaT-cell counts about two months after transplant reportedly depended on only several hundred rapidly expanded clones that came from non-depleted graft cells. Over subsequent months, a decline in hyperexpanded clone frequencies was noted, and after one year, T-cell counts and TCRbeta diversity were mostly ascribed to newly produced T cells.

The sequence came from a female patient under 10 years old who had a stem cell transplant for Fanconi anemia, so the T cells may come from the graft donor. The rearrangement combines TRBV27 with TRBJ2-7; 7 junctional bases match TRBD1. This material consisted of peripheral blood, taken 360 days after TCRalphabeta/CD19-depleted stem cell transplant. Read as DNA, the sequence is TGTGCCAGCAGTTTGGCAACAGGGGTATCGACCTACGAGCAGTACTTC. It codes for CASSLATGVSTYEQYF.